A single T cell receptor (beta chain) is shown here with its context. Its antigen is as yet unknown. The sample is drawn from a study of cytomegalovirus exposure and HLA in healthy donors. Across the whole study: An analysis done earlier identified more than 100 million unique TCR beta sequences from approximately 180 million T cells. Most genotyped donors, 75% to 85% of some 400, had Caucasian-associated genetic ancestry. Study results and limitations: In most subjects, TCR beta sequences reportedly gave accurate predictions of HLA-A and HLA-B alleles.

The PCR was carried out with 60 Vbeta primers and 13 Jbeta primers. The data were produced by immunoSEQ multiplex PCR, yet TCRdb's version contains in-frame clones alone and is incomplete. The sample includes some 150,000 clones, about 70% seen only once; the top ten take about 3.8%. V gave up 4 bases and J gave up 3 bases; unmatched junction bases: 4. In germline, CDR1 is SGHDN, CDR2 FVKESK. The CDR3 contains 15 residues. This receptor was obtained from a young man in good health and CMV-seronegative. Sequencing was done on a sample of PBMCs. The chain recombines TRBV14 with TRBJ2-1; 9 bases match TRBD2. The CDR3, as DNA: TGTGCCAGCAGCCCTTTAGCGGGGGACTACAATGAGCAGTTCTTC. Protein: CASSPLAGDYNEQFF.